This T cell receptor (beta chain) was profiled in a study of blood T cell repertoires in COVID-19. Study-level information: Donors in the United States, Italy and Spain gave samples during acute or convalescent COVID-19. Sample material is recorded as cDNA or gDNA derived from T cells, B-cell-depleted T cells, or PBMCs.

Per the original data handling: Reference gene primer amplification gave nucleated cell count estimates. Some clones are missing from TCRdb's copy, which holds only in-frame ones; the method was immunoSEQ multiplex PCR. V, J and clone size reflect that table, while D and trimming were determined from the DNA. The profile covers 70,000 to 90,000 clones, with almost 85% appearing a single time and 0.95% to 1.5% taken by the ten largest. Deletions cut 2 bases from V and 1 base from J, with 17 bases between. Germline V lookup: CDR1 LNHDA, CDR2 SQIVND (reference sequence). The CDR3 consists of 18 residues.

The clonotype was recovered from a woman aged 80 or over with acute or convalescent COVID-19. The sample taken for sequencing was peripheral blood. This rearrangement joins TRBV19 to TRBJ1-4; TRBD1 is a possible D gene (6 bases). CDR3 amino acids: CASSIRRTPRGTNEKLFF. CDR3 sequence (DNA): TGTGCCAGTAGTATACGGAGGACGCCCAGGGGAACTAATGAAAAACTGTTTTTT.